This T cell receptor beta chain was found in a study of CD8+CD57+ T cells in acquired aplastic anemia. The study profiled TCR beta VDJ and CDR3 using genomic DNA as template. TCRdb passed the reads through MiXCR, listing each CDR3 protein once. The data hold about 40,000 distinct CDR3 sequences, with approximately 63% observed a single time. Patients chosen for sequencing had shown CD8+CD57+ cell expansion by flow cytometry. The TCR sequence derives from a human donor with aplastic anemia. Source material: sorted CD4+, CD8+, or CD8+CD57+ T cells (not recorded which) from PBMCs.

The CDR3 reads CASSSARSGLSYEQYF. CDR3 DNA: TGTGCCAGCAGCTCAGCCCGGTCGGGACTTTCCTACGAGCAGTACTTC. The chain couples TRBV7-2 to TRBJ2-7, with D possibly being TRBD2 (6 bases). The ends were cut back, 4 bases at V and 1 base at J, with 17 bases in the middle. The CDR3 runs to 16 residues. Germline CDR1 SGHTA, CDR2 FQGNSA.